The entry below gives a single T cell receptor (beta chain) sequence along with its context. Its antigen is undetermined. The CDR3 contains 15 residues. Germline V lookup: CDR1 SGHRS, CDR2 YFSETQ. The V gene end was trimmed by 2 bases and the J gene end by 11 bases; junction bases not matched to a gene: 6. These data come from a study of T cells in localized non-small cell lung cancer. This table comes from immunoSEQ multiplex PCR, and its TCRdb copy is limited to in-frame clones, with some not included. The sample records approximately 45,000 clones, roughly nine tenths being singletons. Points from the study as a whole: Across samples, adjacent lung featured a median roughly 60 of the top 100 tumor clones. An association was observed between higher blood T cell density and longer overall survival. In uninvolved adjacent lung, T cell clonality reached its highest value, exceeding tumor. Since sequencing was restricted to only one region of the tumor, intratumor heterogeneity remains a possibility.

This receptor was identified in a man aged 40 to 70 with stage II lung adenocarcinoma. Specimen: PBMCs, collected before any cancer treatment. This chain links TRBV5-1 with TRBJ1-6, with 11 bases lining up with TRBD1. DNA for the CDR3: TGCGCCAGCAGCTTAACCGGGACAGGGGGTACACCCCTCCACTTT. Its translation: CASSLTGTGGTPLHF.